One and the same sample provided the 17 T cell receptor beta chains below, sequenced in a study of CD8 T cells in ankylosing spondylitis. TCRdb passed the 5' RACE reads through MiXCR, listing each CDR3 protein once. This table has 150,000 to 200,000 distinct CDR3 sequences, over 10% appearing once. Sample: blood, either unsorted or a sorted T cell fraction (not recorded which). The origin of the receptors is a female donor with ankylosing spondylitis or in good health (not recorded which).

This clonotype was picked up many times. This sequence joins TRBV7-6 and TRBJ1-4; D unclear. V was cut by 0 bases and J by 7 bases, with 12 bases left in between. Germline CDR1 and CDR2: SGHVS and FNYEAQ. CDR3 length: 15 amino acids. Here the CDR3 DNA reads TGTGCCAGCAGCTTAGCTCCTACTGAGGGTGAAAAACTGTTTTTT. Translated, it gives CASSLAPTEGEKLFF.

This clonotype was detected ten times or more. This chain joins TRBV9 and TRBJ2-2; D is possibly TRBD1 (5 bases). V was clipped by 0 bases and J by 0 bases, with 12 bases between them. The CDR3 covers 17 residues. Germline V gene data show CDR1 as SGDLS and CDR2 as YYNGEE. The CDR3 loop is CASSVDQTDANTGELFF. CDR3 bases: TGTGCCAGCAGCGTAGATCAGACAGACGCGAACACCGGGGAGCTGTTTTTT.

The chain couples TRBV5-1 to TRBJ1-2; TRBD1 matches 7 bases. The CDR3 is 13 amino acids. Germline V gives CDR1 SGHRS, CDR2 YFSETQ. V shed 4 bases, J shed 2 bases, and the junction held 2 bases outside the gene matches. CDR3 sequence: CASSEQGNYGYTF. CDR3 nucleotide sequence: TGCGCCAGCAGCGAACAGGGGAACTATGGCTACACCTTC.

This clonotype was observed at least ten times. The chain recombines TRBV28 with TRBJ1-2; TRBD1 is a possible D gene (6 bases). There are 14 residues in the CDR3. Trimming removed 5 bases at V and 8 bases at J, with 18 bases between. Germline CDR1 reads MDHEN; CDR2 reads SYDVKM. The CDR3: CASSRDMVTGGYTF. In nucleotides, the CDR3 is TGTGCCAGCAGTCGGGACATGGTGACGGGGGGCTACACCTTC.

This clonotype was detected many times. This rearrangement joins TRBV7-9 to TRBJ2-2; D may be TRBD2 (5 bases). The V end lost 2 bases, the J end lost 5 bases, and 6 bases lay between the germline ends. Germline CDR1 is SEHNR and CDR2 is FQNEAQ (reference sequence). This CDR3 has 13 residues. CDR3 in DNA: TGTGCCAGCAGCTTAAGGGAGACCGGGGAGCTGTTTTTT. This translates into CASSLRETGELFF.

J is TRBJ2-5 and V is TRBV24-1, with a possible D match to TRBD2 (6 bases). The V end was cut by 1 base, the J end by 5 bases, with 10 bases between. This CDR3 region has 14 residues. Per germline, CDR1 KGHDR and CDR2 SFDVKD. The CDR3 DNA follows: TGTGCCACCAGTGATTTTGGAGGGATCGAGACCCAGTACTTC. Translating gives CATSDFGGIETQYF.

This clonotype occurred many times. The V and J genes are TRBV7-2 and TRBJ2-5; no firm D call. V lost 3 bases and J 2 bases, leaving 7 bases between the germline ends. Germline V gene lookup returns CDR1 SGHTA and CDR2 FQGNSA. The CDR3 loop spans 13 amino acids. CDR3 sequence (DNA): TGTGCCAGCAGCTTTTACGGGCAAGAGACCCAGTACTTC. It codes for CASSFYGQETQYF.

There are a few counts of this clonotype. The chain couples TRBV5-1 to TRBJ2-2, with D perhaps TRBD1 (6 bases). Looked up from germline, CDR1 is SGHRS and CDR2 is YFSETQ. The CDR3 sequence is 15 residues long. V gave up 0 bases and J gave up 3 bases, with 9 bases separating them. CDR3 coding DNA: TGCGCCAGCAGCTTGGCCGCAGGGGACACCGGGGAGCTGTTTTTT. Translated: CASSLAAGDTGELFF.

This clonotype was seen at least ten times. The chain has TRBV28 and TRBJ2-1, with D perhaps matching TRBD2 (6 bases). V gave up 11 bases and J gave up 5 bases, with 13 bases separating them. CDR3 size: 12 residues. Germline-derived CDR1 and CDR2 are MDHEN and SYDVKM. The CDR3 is CAGGSGDNEQFF. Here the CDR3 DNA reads TGTGCCGGGGGGAGCGGTGACAATGAGCAGTTCTTC.

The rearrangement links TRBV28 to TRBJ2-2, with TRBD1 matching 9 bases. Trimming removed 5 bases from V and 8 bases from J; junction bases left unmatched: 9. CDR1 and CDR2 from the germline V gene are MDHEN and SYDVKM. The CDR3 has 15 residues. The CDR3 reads CASSPPGQGDGELFF. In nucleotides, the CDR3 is TGTGCCAGCAGTCCTCCGGGACAGGGCGATGGGGAGCTGTTTTTT.

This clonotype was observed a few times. For the CDR3, the DNA is TGTGCCAGCAGCTCTCGAGACCACCCTTTTGATGAGCAGTTCTTC. This codes for CASSSRDHPFDEQFF. This chain joins TRBV11-3 and TRBJ2-1; D is uncertain. Trimming took 4 bases from V and 8 from J, leaving 18 bases between them. The CDR3 runs to 15 residues. Germline V gives CDR1 SGHNT, CDR2 YENEEA.

CDR3 in amino acids: CASTGSPSYEQYF. CDR3 sequence (DNA): TGTGCCAGCACCGGGAGCCCCTCCTACGAGCAGTACTTC. The genes are TRBV5-4 and TRBJ2-7; perhaps TRBD2 as D (6 bases). V was pared by 6 bases and J by 0 bases, with 10 bases between. Per the germline V gene, CDR1 is SGHNT and CDR2 is YYREEE (reference sequence). The CDR3 runs to 13 residues.

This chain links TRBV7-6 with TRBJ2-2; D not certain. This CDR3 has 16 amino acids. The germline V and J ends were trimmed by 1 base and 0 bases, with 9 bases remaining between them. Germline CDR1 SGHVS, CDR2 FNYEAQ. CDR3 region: CASSLDPAANTGELFF. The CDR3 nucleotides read TGTGCCAGCAGCTTAGATCCAGCTGCGAACACCGGGGAGCTGTTTTTT.

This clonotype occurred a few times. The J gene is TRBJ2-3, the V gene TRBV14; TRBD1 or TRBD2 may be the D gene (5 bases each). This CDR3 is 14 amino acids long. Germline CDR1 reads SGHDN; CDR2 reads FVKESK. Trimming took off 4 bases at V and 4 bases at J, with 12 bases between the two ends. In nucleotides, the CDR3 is TGTGCCAGCAGCCGGGACCCAGCCCCAGATACGCAGTATTTT. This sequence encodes CASSRDPAPDTQYF. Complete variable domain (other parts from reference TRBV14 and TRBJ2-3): EAGVTQFPSHSVIEKGQTVTLRCDPISGHDNLYWYRRVMGKEIKFLLHFVKESKQDESGMPNNRFLAERTGGTYSTLKVQPAELEDSGVYFCASSRDPAPDTQYFGPGTRLTVL.

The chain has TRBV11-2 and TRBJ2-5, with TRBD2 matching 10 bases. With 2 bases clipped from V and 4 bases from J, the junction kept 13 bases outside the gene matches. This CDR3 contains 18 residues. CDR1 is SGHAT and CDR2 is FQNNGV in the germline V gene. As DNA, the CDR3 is TGTGCCAGCAGCTTATTGGGGGGGTCTAGCGGGAGAGGAGAGACCCAGTACTTC. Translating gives CASSLLGGSSGRGETQYF.

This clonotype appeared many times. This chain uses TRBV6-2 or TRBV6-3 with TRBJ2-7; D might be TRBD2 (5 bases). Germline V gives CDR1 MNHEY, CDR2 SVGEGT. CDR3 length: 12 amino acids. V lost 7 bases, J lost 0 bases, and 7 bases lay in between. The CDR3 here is CASKSGSYEQYF. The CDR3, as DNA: TGTGCCAGCAAAAGCGGCTCCTACGAGCAGTACTTC.

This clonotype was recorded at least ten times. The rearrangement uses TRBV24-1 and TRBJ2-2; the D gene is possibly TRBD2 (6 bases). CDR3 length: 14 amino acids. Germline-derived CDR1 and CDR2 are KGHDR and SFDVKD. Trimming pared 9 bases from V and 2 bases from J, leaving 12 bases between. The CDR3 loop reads CATSRTINTGELFF. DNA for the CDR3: TGTGCCACCTCCCGGACTATAAACACCGGGGAGCTGTTTTTT.